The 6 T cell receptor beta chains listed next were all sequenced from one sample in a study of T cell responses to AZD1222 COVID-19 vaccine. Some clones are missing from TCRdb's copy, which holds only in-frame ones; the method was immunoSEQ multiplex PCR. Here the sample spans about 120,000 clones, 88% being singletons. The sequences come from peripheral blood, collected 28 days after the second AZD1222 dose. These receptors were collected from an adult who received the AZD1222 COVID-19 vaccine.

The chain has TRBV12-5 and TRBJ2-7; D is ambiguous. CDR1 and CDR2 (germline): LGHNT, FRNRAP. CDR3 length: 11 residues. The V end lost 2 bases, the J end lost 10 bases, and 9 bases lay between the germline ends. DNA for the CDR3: TGTGCTAGTGGTTTGTCACGGGCCCAGTACTTC. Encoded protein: CASGLSRAQYF.

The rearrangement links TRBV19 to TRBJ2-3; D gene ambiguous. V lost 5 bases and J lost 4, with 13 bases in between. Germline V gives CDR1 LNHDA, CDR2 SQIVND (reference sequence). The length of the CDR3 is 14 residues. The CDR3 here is CASSVGGRADTQYF. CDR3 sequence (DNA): TGTGCCAGTAGTGTTGGCGGTCGGGCAGATACGCAGTATTTT.

CDR3 residues: CASQTGSYNSPLHF. In nucleotides, the CDR3 is TGTGCCAGCCAGACAGGGTCGTATAATTCACCCCTCCACTTT. The chain is built from TRBV27 and TRBJ1-6; 7 bases match TRBD1. V lost 8 bases and J lost 4; bases outside the gene matches: 5. Germline V gene data show CDR1 as MNHEY and CDR2 as SMNVEV (reference sequence). The CDR3 totals 14 residues.

The CDR3: CASHTSGDEQYF. The CDR3 region has the DNA TGTGCCAGCCACACTAGCGGAGACGAGCAGTACTTC. The rearrangement joins TRBV6-5 to TRBJ2-7; TRBD2 matches at 8 bases. The CDR3 sequence is 12 residues long. Trimming took 8 bases from V and 5 from J; bases not matched to a gene: 5. Germline CDR1 reads MNHEY; CDR2 reads SVGAGI.

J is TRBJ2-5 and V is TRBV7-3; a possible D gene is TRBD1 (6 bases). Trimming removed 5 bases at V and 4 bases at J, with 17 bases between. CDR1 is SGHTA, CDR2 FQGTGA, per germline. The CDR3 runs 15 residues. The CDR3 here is CASSMTGNKGETQYF. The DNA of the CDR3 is TGTGCCAGCAGCATGACAGGCAACAAAGGAGAGACCCAGTACTTC.

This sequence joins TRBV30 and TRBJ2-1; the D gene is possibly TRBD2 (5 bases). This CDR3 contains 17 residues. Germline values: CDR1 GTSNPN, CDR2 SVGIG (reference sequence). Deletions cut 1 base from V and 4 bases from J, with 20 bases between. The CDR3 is CAWSGGGARENYNEQFF. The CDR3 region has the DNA TGTGCCTGGAGTGGGGGTGGTGCCCGGGAAAATTACAATGAGCAGTTCTTC.